These 18 T cell receptor beta chains were all obtained from the same sample, sequenced in a study of glioma-infiltrating T cells after dendritic cell vaccination. Here immunoSEQ multiplex PCR was the method, and the copy in TCRdb shows in-frame clones only, minus some. The table has tens of thousands of clones, around nine tenths seen once. Time point given: after dendritic cell vaccination, including at tumor progression/relapse. Specimen: blood, collected after dendritic cell vaccination. The receptor set was obtained from a human donor with glioblastoma.

This clone was seen only a few times. This chain connects TRBV16 to TRBJ2-7, with 11 bases aligning to TRBD2. This CDR3 is 17 amino acids long. J was trimmed by 1 base and V by 0 bases; bases with no gene match: 5. From germline, CDR1 is KGHSY and CDR2 FQNENV. CDR3 nucleotides: TGTGCCAGCAGCCAATCTGGGCTAGCGGGAGGTTCCTACGAGCAGTACTTC. It translates to CASSQSGLAGGSYEQYF.

The J gene is TRBJ1-2, the V gene TRBV27; a weak D match, TRBD1 (6 bases). Germline lookup yields CDR1 MNHEY and CDR2 SMNVEV (reference sequence). V lost 4 bases and J lost 4, with 10 bases in between. This CDR3 is 13 amino acids long. As DNA, the CDR3 is TGTGCCAGCAGTTCGACAGGAGGCTATGGCTACACCTTC. This sequence encodes CASSSTGGYGYTF.

The chain has TRBV7-9 and TRBJ1-2; TRBD1 matches 7 bases. Germline trimming cut 2 bases from V and 0 bases from J; bases unmatched to any gene: 3. Germline CDR1 SEHNR, CDR2 FQNEAQ (reference sequence). The CDR3 has 15 residues. Written as DNA, the CDR3 is TGTGCCAGCAGCTTAAGGGACAGAGCTAACTATGGCTACACCTTC. As protein: CASSLRDRANYGYTF.

This chain joins TRBV18 and TRBJ1-5; D gene unclear. This CDR3 region has 15 residues. The ends were cut back, 5 bases at V and 2 bases at J, with 13 bases in the middle. CDR1 and CDR2 from the germline V gene are KGHSH and LQKENI. The CDR3 DNA sequence: TGTGCCAGCTCAGTTGGGAGCGGCGGCAATCAGCCCCAGCATTTT. Translating it yields CASSVGSGGNQPQHF. The full variable domain, with the rest looked up from reference TRBV18 and TRBJ1-5, is NAGVMQNPRHLVRRRGQEARLRCSPMKGHSHVYWYRQLPEEGLKFMVYLQKENIIDESGMPKERFSAEFPKEGPSILRIQQVVRGDSAAYFCASSVGSGGNQPQHFGDGTRLSIL.

CDR3 coding DNA: TGTGCCAGCAGCCAAGAAGTGAGGCGGCTCCGTAGCACAGATACGCAGTATTTT. It encodes CASSQEVRRLRSTDTQYF. The chain uses TRBV4-2 and TRBJ2-3; no reliable D call. V was trimmed by 0 bases and J by 0 bases, leaving 16 bases between them. This CDR3 has 18 residues. CDR1 and CDR2 (germline): LGHNA, YNFKEQ.

The J gene is TRBJ1-1, the V gene TRBV2; 9 nucleotides align to TRBD1. In germline, CDR1 is SNHLY, CDR2 FYNNEI. With V trimmed by 4 bases and J by 11 bases, 14 bases remained unmatched. This CDR3 has 15 amino acids. The DNA for the CDR3 is TGTGCCAGCAGTGTCCCGGGACAGGGTTCGATTTTGGCTTTCTTT. This sequence encodes CASSVPGQGSILAFF.

The V gene is TRBV28, the J gene TRBJ2-1; D is perhaps TRBD1 (5 bases). V shed 6 bases and J shed 3 bases, with 12 bases lying between them. CDR1 is MDHEN and CDR2 is SYDVKM in the germline V gene. There are 14 residues in the CDR3. The CDR3, as DNA: TGTGCCAGCAGCGGACAAAGACACTACAATGAGCAGTTCTTC. Amino acids: CASSGQRHYNEQFF.

This rearrangement joins TRBV6-1 to TRBJ1-3; D ambiguous. The ends were cut back, 0 bases at V and 1 base at J, with 10 bases in the middle. Germline V CDR1 and CDR2: MNHNS, SASEGT. CDR3 length: 16 amino acids. The CDR3 DNA follows: TGTGCCAGCAGTGAAGCGCAGTCGGGGTCTGGAAACACCATATATTTT. Translated: CASSEAQSGSGNTIYF.

The chain links TRBV15 to TRBJ2-1; 9 nucleotides align to TRBD1. CDR3 length equals 16 residues. Germline CDR1 LNHNV, CDR2 YYDKDF (reference sequence). The V and J ends lost 1 base and 7 bases, in that order; junction bases with no gene match: 8. CDR3 region: CATSRAGTGIGNEQFF. CDR3 DNA: TGTGCCACCAGCAGAGCCGGGACAGGGATCGGGAATGAGCAGTTCTTC.

The chain carries TRBV29-1 and TRBJ2-7; possibly TRBD2 for D (6 bases). The germline V gene encodes CDR1 SQVTM and CDR2 ANQGSEA. This CDR3 contains 17 residues. Trimming removed 2 bases from V and 3 bases from J, with 23 bases in between. The CDR3 here is CSVELISGARRGYEQYF. For the CDR3, the DNA is TGCAGCGTTGAATTAATAAGCGGAGCTAGGAGGGGCTACGAGCAGTACTTC.

The chain is built from TRBV19 and TRBJ2-1; the match to TRBD2 covers 12 bases. The CDR3 loop spans 16 amino acids. CDR1 and CDR2 (germline): LNHDA, SQIVND (reference sequence). V trimming: 6 bases; J trimming: 1 base; junction bases outside the gene matches: 4. CDR3 bases: TGTGCCAGTAGATTGACTAGCGGGAGATCCTACAATGAGCAGTTCTTC. It yields the protein CASRLTSGRSYNEQFF.

The chain couples TRBV14 to TRBJ2-1; D gene unclear. This CDR3 has 14 residues. V was trimmed by 2 bases and J by 2 bases, leaving 7 bases between them. CDR1 is SGHDN and CDR2 is FVKESK in the germline V gene. CDR3 residues: CASSQLAAYNEQFF. The CDR3 nucleotides are TGTGCCAGCAGCCAACTCGCGGCCTACAATGAGCAGTTCTTC.

The gene calls are TRBV7-9 and TRBJ2-2, with 7 bases aligning to TRBD2. The CDR3 totals 16 residues. With 2 bases clipped from V and 4 bases from J, the junction kept 7 bases outside the gene matches. Germline assignment: CDR1 SEHNR and CDR2 FQNEAQ (reference sequence). The CDR3 DNA is TGTGCCAGCAGCTTACCTGCTGGGAGGGCCACCGGGGAGCTGTTTTTT. This gives the protein CASSLPAGRATGELFF.

This clone was seen only once. The chain recombines TRBV11-2 with TRBJ2-5; D might be TRBD1 (6 bases). This CDR3 has 15 residues. The germline gives CDR1 SGHAT, CDR2 FQNNGV. V lost 0 bases to trimming and J lost 1 base, with 9 bases between them. The CDR3: CASSLDRGAQETQYF. CDR3 nucleotides: TGTGCCAGCAGCTTAGACAGGGGCGCCCAAGAGACCCAGTACTTC.

This clone turned up a few times. The genes are TRBV10-3 and TRBJ2-7, with D maybe TRBD1 (6 bases). V was pared by 6 bases and J by 0 bases, with 12 bases between. The CDR3 contains 14 residues. Germline CDR1 is ENHRY and CDR2 is SYGVKD. This chain's CDR3 is CAIRGQGSSYEQYF. CDR3 sequence (DNA): TGTGCCATCAGAGGGCAGGGGAGCTCCTACGAGCAGTACTTC.

The chain employs TRBV14 and TRBJ1-1, with D perhaps TRBD1 (6 bases). Looked up from germline, CDR1 is SGHDN and CDR2 is FVKESK. The CDR3 loop spans 16 amino acids. Trimming cost V 0 bases and J 4 bases, with 15 bases left between them. In nucleotides, the CDR3 is TGTGCCAGCAGCCAAGAACAGGGAAGTTTTCGCACTGAAGCTTTCTTT. It is translated as CASSQEQGSFRTEAFF.

This chain joins TRBV7-9 and TRBJ1-1; 7 nucleotides agree with TRBD1. This CDR3 contains 17 residues. The V and J ends lost 4 bases and 5 bases, in that order; junction bases with no gene match: 16. The V gene's germline CDR1 is SEHNR and CDR2 FQNEAQ (reference sequence). CDR3 loop: CASSSHGTARKLTEAFF. The CDR3 DNA follows: TGTGCCAGCAGCTCACACGGGACAGCGCGTAAGTTAACTGAAGCTTTCTTT.

The gene calls are TRBV28 and TRBJ2-5; 8 bases agree with TRBD2. CDR1 is MDHEN, CDR2 SYDVKM, per germline. After removal of 5 bases from V and 4 bases from J, the junction contained 12 bases not matched to a gene. The CDR3 consists of 16 residues. As DNA, the CDR3 is TGTGCCAGCAGTCAGGAGGGGACTAGTTCTAGAGAGACCCAGTACTTC. Its translation: CASSQEGTSSRETQYF.